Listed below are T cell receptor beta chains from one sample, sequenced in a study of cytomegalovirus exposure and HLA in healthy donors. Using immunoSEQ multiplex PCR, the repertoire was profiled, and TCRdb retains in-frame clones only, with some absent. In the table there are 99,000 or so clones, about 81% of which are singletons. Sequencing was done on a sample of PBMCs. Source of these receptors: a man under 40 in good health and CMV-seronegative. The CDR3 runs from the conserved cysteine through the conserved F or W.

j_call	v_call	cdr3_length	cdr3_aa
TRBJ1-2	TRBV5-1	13	CASSIPGTGVITF
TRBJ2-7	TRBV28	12	CASQRERYEQYF
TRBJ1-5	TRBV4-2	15	CASSQEAPSGQPQHF
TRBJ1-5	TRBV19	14	CASSITGGGQPQHF
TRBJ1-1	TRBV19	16	CASSIVFPTGDTEAFF
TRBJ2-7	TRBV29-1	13	CSVVWQGAYEQYF
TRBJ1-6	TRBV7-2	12	CASSIQGSPLHF
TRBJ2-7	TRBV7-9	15	CASSGRQPASYEQYF
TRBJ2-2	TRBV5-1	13	CASSFRGGGELFF
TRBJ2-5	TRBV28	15	CASSFSSGRQETQYF
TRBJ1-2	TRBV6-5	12	CASSYGQGGYTF
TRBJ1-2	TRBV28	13	CASSLPQGYGYTF
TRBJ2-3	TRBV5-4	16	CASSVGLAQSTDTQYF
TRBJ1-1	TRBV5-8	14	CASSLGDRVSEAFF
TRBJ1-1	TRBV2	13	CASSESRDTEAFF
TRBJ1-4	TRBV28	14	CASSSAETAWKLFF
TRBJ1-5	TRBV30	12	CAWNWGDQPQHF
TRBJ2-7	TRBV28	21	CASSFQRVSTGGIPPTYEQYF
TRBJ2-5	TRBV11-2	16	CASSHSSGGWQETQYF
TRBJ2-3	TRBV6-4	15	CASRLNSLLTDTQYF
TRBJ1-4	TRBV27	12	CASSLEGGKLFF
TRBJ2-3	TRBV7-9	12	CASSLLRGTQYF
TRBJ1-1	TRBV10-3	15	CAISESGQGFTEAFF
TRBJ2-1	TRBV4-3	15	CASSQEGLPGDEQFF
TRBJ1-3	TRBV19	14	CASSIGTGLNTIYF
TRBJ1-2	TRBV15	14	CATSISGTGFGYTF
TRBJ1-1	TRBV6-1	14	CASSDDRANTEAFF
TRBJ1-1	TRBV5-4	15	CASSPRTGVDTEAFF
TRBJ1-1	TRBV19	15	CASSIDPGGFAEAFF
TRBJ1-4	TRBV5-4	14	CASRRTGRNEKLFF
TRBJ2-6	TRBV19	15	CASSIGQAGANVLTF
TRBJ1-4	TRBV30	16	CAWSVGVRTGNEKLFF
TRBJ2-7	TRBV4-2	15	CASSQDRTLAVLQYF
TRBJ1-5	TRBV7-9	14	CASSTGTGVQPQHF
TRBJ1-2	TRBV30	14	CAWRRPGNNYGYTF
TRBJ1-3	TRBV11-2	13	CASSSPAGNTIYF
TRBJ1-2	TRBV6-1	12	CASSDGSYGYTF
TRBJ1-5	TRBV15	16	CATSERRTTPGQPQHF
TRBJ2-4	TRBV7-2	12	CASSSLPGSQYF
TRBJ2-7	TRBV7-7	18	CASSPLPLTSGGGGEQYF
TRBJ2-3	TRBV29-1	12	CSSLGQLNTQYF
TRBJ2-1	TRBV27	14	CASSSKGTSIEQFF
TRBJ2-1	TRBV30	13	CAWTMGSYNEQFF
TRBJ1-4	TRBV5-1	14	CASSHGQGNEKLFF
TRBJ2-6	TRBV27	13	CASSFGGANVLTF
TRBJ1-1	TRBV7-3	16	CASSLTSGPSYTEAFF
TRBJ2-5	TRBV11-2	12	CASSRDSGAQYF
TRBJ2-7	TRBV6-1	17	CASSEAHRGQPSYEQYF
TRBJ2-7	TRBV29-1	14	CSVGGQGSSYEQYF
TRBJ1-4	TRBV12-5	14	CASGFNMGHEKLFF
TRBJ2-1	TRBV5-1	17	CASSLVLSGDAYNEQFF
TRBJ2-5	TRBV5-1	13	CASTLAGQETQYF
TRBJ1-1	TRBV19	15	CASSIPGQGLTEAFF
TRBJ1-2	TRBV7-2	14	CASSSLTGPLGYTF
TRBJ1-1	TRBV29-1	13	CSVDSNMNTEAFF
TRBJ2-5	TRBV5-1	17	CASSLPGQRDIQETQYF
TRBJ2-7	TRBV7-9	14	CASSSQGTLYEQYF
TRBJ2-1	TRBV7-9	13	CASTYQGANEQFF
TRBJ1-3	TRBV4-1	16	CASSPEPTGAGNTIYF
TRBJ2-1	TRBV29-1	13	CSLASGGYNEQFF